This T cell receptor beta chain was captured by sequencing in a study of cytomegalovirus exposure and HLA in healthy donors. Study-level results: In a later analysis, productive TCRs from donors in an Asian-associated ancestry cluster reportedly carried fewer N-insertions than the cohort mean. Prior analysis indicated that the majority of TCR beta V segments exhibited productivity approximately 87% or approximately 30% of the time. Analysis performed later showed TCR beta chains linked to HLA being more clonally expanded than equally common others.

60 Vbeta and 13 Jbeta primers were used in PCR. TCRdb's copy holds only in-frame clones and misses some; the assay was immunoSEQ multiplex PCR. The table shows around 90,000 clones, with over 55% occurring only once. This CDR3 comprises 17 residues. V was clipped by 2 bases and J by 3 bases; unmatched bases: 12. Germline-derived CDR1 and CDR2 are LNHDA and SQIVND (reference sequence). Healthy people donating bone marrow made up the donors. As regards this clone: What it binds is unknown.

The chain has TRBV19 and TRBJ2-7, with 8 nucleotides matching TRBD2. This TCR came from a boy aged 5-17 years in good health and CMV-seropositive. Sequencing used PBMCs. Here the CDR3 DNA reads TGTGCCAGTAGTATACGGGATCGGGAGGGCCATGTCTACGAGCAGTACTTC. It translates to CASSIRDREGHVYEQYF. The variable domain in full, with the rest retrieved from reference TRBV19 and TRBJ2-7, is DGGITQSPKYLFRKEGQNVTLSCEQNLNHDAMYWYRQDPGQGLRLIYYSQIVNDFQKGDIAEGYSVSREKKESFPLTVTSAQKNPTAFYLCASSIRDREGHVYEQYFGPGTRLTVT.